Each of the 10 T cell receptor beta chains below was sequenced from the same sample in a study of technical replicates of blood from several donors. Measured with immunoSEQ multiplex PCR; TCRdb has only the in-frame clones, and not every one. The data hold 80,000 to 100,000 clones, with 92% observed a single time. The sequenced sample was T cells isolated from PBMCs. These receptors were obtained from a human donor in good health.

This rearrangement joins TRBV27 to TRBJ1-2; possibly TRBD1 for D (5 bases). The germline V gene encodes CDR1 MNHEY and CDR2 SMNVEV (reference sequence). V dropped 6 bases and J dropped 1 base, with 12 bases sitting between them. CDR3 length: 14 residues. CDR3 sequence (DNA): TGTGCCAGCAGCCCCCCGGGGGTTAACTATGGCTACACCTTC. Protein sequence: CASSPPGVNYGYTF.

The chain combines TRBV4-2 with TRBJ2-3; TRBD2 aligns across 7 bases. Germline V gene sequence: CDR1 LGHNA, CDR2 YNFKEQ. The CDR3 loop spans 17 amino acids. Trimming took 4 bases from V and 4 from J; bases not matched to a gene: 14. The CDR3 sequence: CASSPSRGDPPADTQYF. The DNA for the CDR3 is TGTGCCAGCAGCCCCTCCCGGGGGGATCCCCCCGCAGATACGCAGTATTTT.

This clone was counted once. The chain combines TRBV27 with TRBJ1-1, with a tentative D call TRBD1 (6 bases). The CDR3 runs to 15 residues. The germline V gene encodes CDR1 MNHEY and CDR2 SMNVEV (reference sequence). Trimming took 3 bases from V and 4 from J, leaving 15 bases between them. The CDR3 nucleotides read TGTGCCAGCAGTTTTGTTCCAGGGGCCAGCACTGAAGCTTTCTTT. Translating it yields CASSFVPGASTEAFF.

The V gene is TRBV25-1, the J gene TRBJ2-1; 7 bases match TRBD2. The V segment lost 5 bases and the J segment 13 bases; nucleotides outside the gene matches: 5. The CDR3 loop spans 11 amino acids. Germline V gives CDR1 MGHDK, CDR2 SYGVNS. As DNA, the CDR3 is TGTGCCAGCAGTAGCGGGACTACTCAGTTCTTC. Its translation: CASSSGTTQFF.

On this clone itself: At one end, the junction sequence differs from germline, possibly due to a read error. This chain links TRBV6-5 with TRBJ1-1, with a weak D call TRBD1 (6 bases). This CDR3 contains 14 residues. Germline CDR1 is MNHEY and CDR2 is SVGAGI. CDR3: CASSYSGQITGAFF. DNA of the CDR3: TGTGCCAGCAGTTACTCAGGACAGATCACTGGAGCTTTCTTT.

This rearrangement joins TRBV6-1 to TRBJ1-1; TRBD1 is a possible D gene (6 bases). V gave up 1 base and J gave up 3 bases, with 9 bases separating them. This CDR3 comprises 14 residues. CDR1 is MNHNS and CDR2 is SASEGT in the germline V gene. The CDR3 DNA sequence: TGTGCCAGCAGTGAAGGGACAGCCTACACTGAAGCTTTCTTT. Residues: CASSEGTAYTEAFF.

The sample holds one count of this clone. The chain has TRBV28 and TRBJ1-2, with 7 bases fitting TRBD1. Germline CDR1 MDHEN, CDR2 SYDVKM. The CDR3 loop spans 16 amino acids. V trimming: 6 bases; J trimming: 5 bases; junction bases outside the gene matches: 15. CDR3: CASSVLTGNALYGYTF. The CDR3, as DNA: TGTGCCAGCAGCGTTCTGACAGGGAATGCTCTATATGGCTACACCTTC.

J is TRBJ2-1 and V is TRBV6-1; D might be TRBD2 (5 bases). Per germline, CDR1 MNHNS and CDR2 SASEGT. The CDR3 runs to 13 residues. The ends were cut back, 4 bases at V and 9 bases at J, with 13 bases in the middle. The CDR3 spells CASSGLEVGEQFF. CDR3 DNA sequence: TGTGCCAGCAGTGGGCTGGAGGTGGGTGAGCAGTTCTTC.

In its sample, this clone was seen once. The chain uses TRBV6-5 and TRBJ2-1, with D possibly being TRBD2 (6 bases). V was cut by 0 bases and J by 8 bases, with 11 bases left in between. Germline V CDR1 and CDR2: MNHEY, SVGAGI. This CDR3 comprises 14 residues. CDR3 loop: CASSYSSGSDEQFF. The DNA for the CDR3 is TGTGCCAGCAGTTACTCAAGCGGGTCGGATGAGCAGTTCTTC.

The chain recombines TRBV5-8 with TRBJ2-7, with 7 positions matching TRBD1. Germline values: CDR1 SGHTS, CDR2 YDEGEE. Unmatched junction bases numbered 3, after V lost 0 bases and J lost 3 bases. The CDR3 sequence is 14 residues long. CDR3 nucleotide sequence: TGTGCCAGCAGCTTGGGGCAGGGGGACTACGAGCAGTACTTC. Translation gives CASSLGQGDYEQYF.